A single sample is the source of the 30 T cell receptor beta chains below, sequenced in a study of STAT5B mutations in CD4+ large granular lymphocyte leukemia. TCRdb's copy holds only in-frame clones and misses some; the assay was immunoSEQ multiplex PCR. Of about 33,000 clones in the sample, roughly 74% are singletons; the top ten hold around 0.27%. The sample consisted of CD4+ T cells from blood buffy coats. The receptor set was obtained from a human donor in good health.

This clone was counted a single time. The gene calls are TRBV18 and TRBJ2-2, with 13 bases identical to TRBD2. The CDR3 covers 17 residues. Germline trimming cut 6 bases from V and 8 bases from J; bases unmatched to any gene: 12. Germline CDR1 is KGHSH and CDR2 is LQKENI. The CDR3 nucleotides read TGTGCCAGCTCCCTGGCCGGACTAGCGGGAGAACATGGGGAGCTGTTTTTT. It translates to CASSLAGLAGEHGELFF. Variable domain in full (rest from reference TRBV18 and TRBJ2-2): NAGVMQNPRHLVRRRGQEARLRCSPMKGHSHVYWYRQLPEEGLKFMVYLQKENIIDESGMPKERFSAEFPKEGPSILRIQQVVRGDSAAYFCASSLAGLAGEHGELFFGEGSRLTVL.

This clone was detected a few times. The chain uses TRBV7-2 and TRBJ2-1; D gene uncertain. V lost 4 bases and J lost 5, with 3 bases in between. The germline CDR1 and CDR2 sequences are SGHTA and FQGNSA. This CDR3 has 11 amino acids. The CDR3 loop is CASSYNNEQFF. DNA for the CDR3: TGTGCCAGCAGCTATAACAATGAGCAGTTCTTC.

The V call is TRBV9, the J call TRBJ2-5; D uncertain. The CDR3 length is 15 residues. Germline V gene lookup returns CDR1 SGDLS and CDR2 YYNGEE. The germline V and J ends were trimmed by 0 bases and 1 base, with 10 bases remaining between them. In DNA form, the CDR3 reads TGTGCCAGCAGCGTAGGGGCTAGGCCCCAAGAGACCCAGTACTTC. As protein: CASSVGARPQETQYF. Filled out from reference TRBV9 and TRBJ2-5, the complete variable domain reads DSGVTQTPKHLITATGQRVTLRCSPRSGDLSVYWYQQSLDQGLQFLIQYYNGEERAKGNILERFSAQQFPDLHSELNLSSLELGDSALYFCASSVGARPQETQYFGPGTRLLVL.

The V and J genes are TRBV5-6 and TRBJ1-3; D is possibly TRBD1 (5 bases). This CDR3 region has 15 residues. V was clipped by 2 bases and J by 3 bases, with 12 bases between them. CDR1 is SGHDT and CDR2 is YYEEEE in the germline V gene. In DNA form, the CDR3 reads TGTGCCAGCAGCTTCGGCCAGGGCGGTGGAAACACCATATATTTT. Amino acids: CASSFGQGGGNTIYF. The full variable domain, rest sourced from reference TRBV5-6 and TRBJ1-3, is DAGVTQSPTHLIKTRGQQVTLRCSPKSGHDTVSWYQQALGQGPQFIFQYYEEEERQRGNFPDRFSGHQFPNYSSELNVNALLLGDSALYLCASSFGQGGGNTIYFGEGSWLTVV.

The chain recombines TRBV28 with TRBJ1-2, with D possibly being TRBD1 (6 bases). Germline V gene sequence: CDR1 MDHEN, CDR2 SYDVKM. CDR3 length: 14 amino acids. Trimming pared 6 bases from V and 3 bases from J, leaving 14 bases between. The CDR3 loop is CASSYGQHDYGYTF. The DNA of the CDR3 is TGTGCCAGCAGCTATGGACAGCATGACTATGGCTACACCTTC.

The CDR3 is CASSVGTTEAGSYEQYF. The DNA of the CDR3 is TGTGCCAGCAGCGTAGGGACGACAGAGGCGGGATCCTACGAGCAGTACTTC. The chain combines TRBV9 with TRBJ2-7; D may be TRBD2 (6 bases). The CDR3 contains 17 residues. Trimming left V 0 bases short and J 1 base short, with 17 bases between. The germline V gene encodes CDR1 SGDLS and CDR2 YYNGEE.

The gene calls are TRBV29-1 and TRBJ2-7; perhaps D is TRBD1 or TRBD2 (7 bases each). The CDR3 runs to 15 residues. Germline V lookup: CDR1 SQVTM, CDR2 ANQGSEA. V gave up 4 bases and J gave up 2 bases, with 18 bases separating them. CDR3 bases: TGCAGCGTTGTGGGGGGGCAGGGGGTTACCTACGAGCAGTACTTC. The encoded protein is CSVVGGQGVTYEQYF.

The chain links TRBV15 to TRBJ2-6, with D unresolved. The CDR3 totals 16 residues. Germline V CDR1 and CDR2: LNHNV, YYDKDF (reference sequence). The V and J ends lost 1 base and 2 bases respectively, with 9 bases between them. The DNA of the CDR3 is TGTGCCACCAGCAGAGCCTTGGGGACTGGGGCCAACGTCCTGACTTTC. Translating gives CATSRALGTGANVLTF. The full variable domain, with the rest looked up from reference TRBV15 and TRBJ2-6, is DAMVIQNPRYQVTQFGKPVTLSCSQTLNHNVMYWYQQKSSQAPKLLFHYYDKDFNNEADTPDNFQSRRPNTSFCFLDIRSPGLGDTAMYLCATSRALGTGANVLTFGAGSRLTVL.

J is TRBJ1-4 and V is TRBV11-2; D remains ambiguous. The CDR3 covers 14 residues. Trimming shortened V by 4 bases and J by 7 bases, and 13 bases separated the two germline ends. Germline CDR1 is SGHAT and CDR2 is FQNNGV. In DNA form, the CDR3 reads TGTGCCAGCAGCTCGACAAGGCTAAGTGAAAAACTGTTTTTT. Amino acid sequence: CASSSTRLSEKLFF.

This clone was seen just once. The chain recombines TRBV7-8 with TRBJ2-3; 12 bases fit TRBD2. The J segment lost 5 bases and the V segment lost 3 bases, leaving 3 bases of the junction unmatched. CDR1 is SGHVS, CDR2 FQNEAQ, per germline. The CDR3 is 15 residues long. The CDR3 nucleotides read TGTGCCAGCAGCTTGACTAGCGGGAGCGGAGATACGCAGTATTTT. It yields the protein CASSLTSGSGDTQYF.

This rearrangement joins TRBV5-6 to TRBJ1-5, with D possibly TRBD1 on 6 matching bases. Germline V gene data show CDR1 as SGHDT and CDR2 as YYEEEE. Trimming cost V 4 bases and J 0 bases, with 14 bases left between them. The CDR3 extends over 16 amino acids. The CDR3 DNA is TGTGCCAGCAGCCCGAGACAGGTTTATAGCAATCAGCCCCAGCATTTT. Its translation: CASSPRQVYSNQPQHF.

The chain uses TRBV2 and TRBJ2-1; TRBD1 aligns across 9 bases. The CDR3 is 15 amino acids. Looked up from germline, CDR1 is SNHLY and CDR2 is FYNNEI. Trimming removed 7 bases from V and 7 bases from J; junction bases left unmatched: 11. CDR3 in amino acids: CASNGGGTGLNEQFF. In nucleotides, the CDR3 is TGTGCCAGCAACGGGGGCGGGACAGGGCTTAATGAGCAGTTCTTC.

This clone was seen only a few times. The V gene is TRBV7-6, the J gene TRBJ1-1; D is unclear. V dropped 4 bases and J dropped 0 bases, with 15 bases sitting between them. Looked up from germline, CDR1 is SGHVS and CDR2 is FNYEAQ. This CDR3 has 16 amino acids. The CDR3 here is CASSSPVRGMNTEAFF. CDR3 DNA sequence: TGTGCCAGCAGCTCGCCAGTTCGGGGAATGAACACTGAAGCTTTCTTT.

This chain's CDR3 is CASSRTANTEAFF. The CDR3 DNA is TGTGCCAGCAGTAGAACAGCGAACACTGAAGCTTTCTTT. The chain combines TRBV6-1 with TRBJ1-1; D not certain. Germline V gene data show CDR1 as MNHNS and CDR2 as SASEGT. This CDR3 has 13 residues. The germline V and J ends were trimmed by 5 bases and 1 base, with 8 bases remaining between them.

The CDR3: CASSSSPRGGTGELFF. For the CDR3, the DNA is TGTGCCAGCAGCTCCAGTCCGCGGGGGGGCACCGGGGAGCTGTTTTTT. J is TRBJ2-2 and V is TRBV7-2; the match to TRBD2 covers 9 bases. The V and J ends lost 4 bases and 4 bases, in that order; junction bases with no gene match: 7. The CDR3 is 16 amino acids. Germline V lookup: CDR1 SGHTA, CDR2 FQGNSA.

The rearrangement links TRBV4-1 to TRBJ2-7; TRBD1 matches at 7 bases. This CDR3 comprises 14 residues. J lost 1 base, V lost 4 bases, and 4 bases had no gene match. The germline CDR1 and CDR2 sequences are MGHRA and YSYEKL. The CDR3 protein is CASSLGTASYEQYF. The CDR3 region has the DNA TGCGCCAGCAGCCTAGGGACAGCTTCCTACGAGCAGTACTTC.

The J gene is TRBJ1-3, the V gene TRBV9; no clear D gene. Trimming cost V 0 bases and J 4 bases, with 11 bases left between them. This CDR3 is 15 amino acids long. The V gene's germline CDR1 is SGDLS and CDR2 YYNGEE. The CDR3 loop reads CASSVAGVTGNTIYF. CDR3 coding DNA: TGTGCCAGCAGCGTAGCTGGGGTGACAGGAAACACCATATATTTT.

The J gene is TRBJ1-1, the V gene TRBV11-3, with D unclear. Germline CDR1 and CDR2: SGHNT and YENEEA. This CDR3 has 12 amino acids. The V and J ends lost 8 bases and 7 bases respectively, with 14 bases between them. The CDR3 sequence is CASGSAGFEAFF. The DNA of the CDR3 is TGTGCCAGCGGGAGTGCGGGTTTTGAAGCTTTCTTT.

The chain joins TRBV10-3 to TRBJ1-5; D is possibly TRBD1 (5 bases). The CDR3 is 14 amino acids. CDR1 and CDR2 from the germline V gene are ENHRY and SYGVKD. V was trimmed by 2 bases and J by 12 bases, leaving 17 bases between them. As DNA, the CDR3 is TGTGCCATCAGTGAGCCCGCCCGCGGGGGGGACCAGCATTTT. This codes for CAISEPARGGDQHF.

This clone was observed once. The J gene is TRBJ1-2, the V gene TRBV9; D remains unclear. This CDR3 is 13 amino acids long. V was trimmed by 1 base and J by 3 bases, leaving 7 bases between them. Germline values: CDR1 SGDLS, CDR2 YYNGEE. The CDR3 DNA sequence: TGTGCCAGCAGCGTACGGCAGCACTATGGCTACACCTTC. Residues: CASSVRQHYGYTF.

This clone was picked up a small number of times. This chain links TRBV5-6 with TRBJ1-2; D gene ambiguous. Germline CDR1 reads SGHDT; CDR2 reads YYEEEE. V was cut by 0 bases and J by 1 base, with 4 bases left in between. The CDR3 sequence is 13 residues long. CDR3 sequence reads: CASSLDINYGYTF. Written as DNA, the CDR3 is TGTGCCAGCAGCTTGGACATTAACTATGGCTACACCTTC.

This chain connects TRBV6-5 to TRBJ1-6; the match to TRBD1 covers 9 bases. Looked up from germline, CDR1 is MNHEY and CDR2 is SVGAGI. V shed 6 bases and J 6 bases; nucleotides not matched to a gene: 3. There are 14 residues in the CDR3. In nucleotides, the CDR3 is TGTGCCAGCAGCCGACAGGGGGTTAATTCACCCCTCCACTTT. Its translation is CASSRQGVNSPLHF.

This clone was found a few times. The chain joins TRBV12-5 to TRBJ2-3; 7 nucleotides align to TRBD2. The junction had 6 bases not matched to a gene; V was cut back by 5 bases and J by 4 bases. Per germline, CDR1 LGHNT and CDR2 FRNRAP. CDR3 length: 14 residues. Here the CDR3 reads CASGQSGMADTQYF. CDR3 in DNA: TGTGCTAGTGGTCAAAGCGGGATGGCAGATACGCAGTATTTT.

This clone was recorded once. The chain employs TRBV7-9 and TRBJ2-5, with 8 bases aligning to TRBD2. Germline assignment: CDR1 SEHNR and CDR2 FQNEAQ (reference sequence). The CDR3 has 14 amino acids. The trim removed 4 bases at V and 6 bases at J, leaving 7 bases unmatched. The DNA of the CDR3 is TGTGCCAGCAGCTCACGGGGGGGCATGCAGACCCAGTACTTC. Protein sequence: CASSSRGGMQTQYF.

The rearrangement links TRBV5-1 to TRBJ2-1; no firm D call. V was trimmed by 5 bases and J by 5 bases, leaving 14 bases between them. This CDR3 region has 14 residues. Per germline, CDR1 SGHRS and CDR2 YFSETQ. The CDR3 protein is CASSPTYRDNEQFF. The CDR3, as DNA: TGCGCCAGCAGTCCGACCTACAGAGACAATGAGCAGTTCTTC.

The rearrangement uses TRBV4-2 and TRBJ1-1; TRBD1 aligns across 9 bases. The germline V gene has CDR1 LGHNA and CDR2 YNFKEQ. With V trimmed by 0 bases and J by 10 bases, 9 bases remained unmatched. This CDR3 has 15 residues. The CDR3: CASSQDYGTGFRAFF. The CDR3 coding sequence is TGTGCCAGCAGCCAAGATTACGGGACAGGGTTCCGAGCTTTCTTT.

V is TRBV2 and J is TRBJ1-2; perhaps TRBD1 as D (6 bases). Trimming took 6 bases from V and 0 from J, leaving 11 bases between them. This CDR3 spans 14 amino acids. Germline values: CDR1 SNHLY, CDR2 FYNNEI. The CDR3 loop is CASSQDSSNYGYTF. The CDR3, as DNA: TGTGCCAGCAGCCAGGACAGTTCTAACTATGGCTACACCTTC.

The chain joins TRBV10-3 to TRBJ2-3; no reliable D call. The ends were cut back, 6 bases at V and 2 bases at J, with 15 bases in the middle. The length of the CDR3 is 15 residues. The V gene's germline CDR1 is ENHRY and CDR2 SYGVKD. CDR3 sequence: CAISKQRPYTDTQYF. The CDR3 DNA reads as TGTGCCATCAGCAAGCAGCGACCCTACACAGATACGCAGTATTTT.

This clone was found a few times. The junction shows a germline mismatch at one end, possibly a read error. The V call is TRBV7-7, the J call TRBJ1-1; D gene ambiguous. Germline V lookup: CDR1 SSHAT, CDR2 FNYEAQ (reference sequence). CDR3 length: 13 residues. CDR3 loop: CASSYTTNTEAFF. The CDR3, as DNA: TGTGCTAGCAGCTACACGACGAACACTGAAGCTTTCTTT. Full variable domain (rest looked up from reference TRBV7-7 and TRBJ1-1): GAGVSQSPRYKVTKRGQDVTLRCDPISSHATLYWYQQALGQGPEFLTYFNYEAQPDKSGLPSDRFSAERPEGSISTLTIQRTEQRDSAMYRCASSYTTNTEAFFGQGTRLTVV.

V and J are TRBV29-1 and TRBJ2-2; 9 bases are a match to TRBD1. The CDR3 extends over 14 amino acids. V shed 4 bases and J 7 bases; nucleotides not matched to a gene: 7. Germline lookup yields CDR1 SQVTM and CDR2 ANQGSEA. In DNA form, the CDR3 reads TGCAGCGTTGGGACCGGACAGGGGATCGGGGAGCTGTTTTTT. Amino acids: CSVGTGQGIGELFF.